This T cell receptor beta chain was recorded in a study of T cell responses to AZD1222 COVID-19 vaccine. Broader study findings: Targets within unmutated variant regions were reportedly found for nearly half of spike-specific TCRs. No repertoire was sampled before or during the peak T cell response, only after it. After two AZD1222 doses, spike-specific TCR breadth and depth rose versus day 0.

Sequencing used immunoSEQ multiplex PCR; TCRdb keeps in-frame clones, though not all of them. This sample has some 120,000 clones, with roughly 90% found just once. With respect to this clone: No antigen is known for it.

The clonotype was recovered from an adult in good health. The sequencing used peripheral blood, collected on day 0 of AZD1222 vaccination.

CDR3 residues: CASSAHGQGGSNQPQHF. The CDR3 nucleotides are TGTGCCAGCAGCGCACACGGCCAAGGGGGCAGCAATCAGCCCCAGCATTTT. The chain joins TRBV2 to TRBJ1-5; 7 bases agree with TRBD1. V lost 6 bases to trimming and J lost 1 base; unmatched junction nucleotides: 12. Germline-derived CDR1 and CDR2 are SNHLY and FYNNEI. This CDR3 has 17 amino acids.